This TCR beta chain was profiled in a study of T cell responses to AZD1222 COVID-19 vaccine. Study observations and caveats: Breadth and depth of Spike-specific TCRs rose after two AZD1222 doses. Seropositive status at baseline applied to only six AZD1222 recipients.

The assay was immunoSEQ multiplex PCR, and TCRdb's table has in-frame clones only and misses some. The table records about 75,000 clones, about 91% of them present only once. Notes on this clone: What it recognizes is unknown.

After removal of 6 bases from V and 2 bases from J, the junction contained 4 bases not matched to a gene. CDR1 MNHEY and CDR2 SVGEGT come from the germline V gene. The CDR3 covers 14 residues. The chain recombines TRBV6-2 or TRBV6-3 with TRBJ2-3; 8 bases are a match to TRBD1. This specimen consisted of peripheral blood, obtained 28 days after the second dose of the MenACWY control vaccine. The receptor comes from an adult who received the MenACWY meningococcal vaccine as a control. The CDR3 DNA follows: TGTGCCAGCAGCCGGACAGGGTACACAGATACGCAGTATTTT. This gives the protein CASSRTGYTDTQYF.